This T cell receptor (beta chain) was captured by sequencing in a study of human T cells and chemical hapten exposure. Overall study context: Application of 0.01% DPC to the upper back was done by patch test, with a reading at 6 days.

As to time point: patch test 2, 6 weeks after DPC sensitization. Regarding treatment: therapeutic diphenylcyclopropenone sensitization with weekly scalp DPC. The CDR3 has 15 amino acids. Unmatched junction bases numbered 5, after V lost 5 bases and J lost 4 bases. It was the library that attached unique molecular identifiers to individual cDNA molecules. TCRdb itself ran the RACE reads through MiXCR, one entry per CDR3 protein. The data contain roughly 380,000 distinct CDR3 sequences, 6% to 7% of them singletons. This clonotype appeared many times. The TCR comes from a woman between 18 and 29 years old with alopecia areata. Some clones in this sample may be carry-over from other donors' samples. The material sequenced was whole blood, taken in connection with sensitization to the hapten diphenylcyclopropenone (DPC). This rearrangement joins TRBV12-3 or TRBV12-4 to TRBJ1-4; 9 bases line up with TRBD1. The CDR3 nucleotides are TGTGCCAGCAGTGTACGGACAGGGGTTAATGAAAAACTGTTTTTT. Protein: CASSVRTGVNEKLFF.